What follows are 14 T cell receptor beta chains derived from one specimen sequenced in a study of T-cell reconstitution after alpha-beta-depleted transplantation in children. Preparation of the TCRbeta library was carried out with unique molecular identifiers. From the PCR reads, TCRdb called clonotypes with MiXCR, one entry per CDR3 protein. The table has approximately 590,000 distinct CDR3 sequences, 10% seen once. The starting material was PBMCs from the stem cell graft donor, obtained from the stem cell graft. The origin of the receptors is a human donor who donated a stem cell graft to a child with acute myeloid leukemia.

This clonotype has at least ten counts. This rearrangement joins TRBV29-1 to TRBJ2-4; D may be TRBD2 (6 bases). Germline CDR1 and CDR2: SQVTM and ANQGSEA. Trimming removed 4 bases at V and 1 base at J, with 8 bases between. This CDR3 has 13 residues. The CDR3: CSVAGRAKNIQYF. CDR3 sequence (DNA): TGCAGCGTTGCTGGGAGGGCCAAAAACATTCAGTACTTC. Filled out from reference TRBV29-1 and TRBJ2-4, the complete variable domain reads SAVISQKPSRDICQRGTSLTIQCQVDSQVTMMFWYRQQPGQSLTLIATANQGSEATYESGFVIDKFPISRPNLTFSTLTVSNMSPEDSSIYLCSVAGRAKNIQYFGAGTRLSVL.

In nucleotides, the CDR3 is TGTGCCAGCAGTGAAGTCCAAATTAACATTCAGTACTTC. Protein: CASSEVQINIQYF. This chain uses TRBV2 with TRBJ2-4; no reliable D call. CDR3 length equals 13 residues. CDR1 is SNHLY, CDR2 FYNNEI, per germline. V lost 1 base to trimming and J lost 7 bases, with 8 bases between them.

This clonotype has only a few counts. In DNA form, the CDR3 reads TGTGCCAGCAGCTCGGTGGGACGGACTAATTCACCCCTCCACTTT. Protein: CASSSVGRTNSPLHF. The V call is TRBV5-6, the J call TRBJ1-6; a possible D gene is TRBD1 (5 bases). V lost 3 bases, J lost 6 bases, and 13 bases lay in between. The CDR3 has 15 residues. CDR1 and CDR2 from the germline V gene are SGHDT and YYEEEE.

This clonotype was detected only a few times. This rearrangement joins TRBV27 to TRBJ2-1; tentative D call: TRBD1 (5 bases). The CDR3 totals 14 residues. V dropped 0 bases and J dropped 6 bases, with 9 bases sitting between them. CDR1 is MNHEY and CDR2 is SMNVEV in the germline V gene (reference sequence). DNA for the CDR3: TGTGCCAGCAGTTTATCTGTGGGGCGCAATGAGCAGTTCTTC. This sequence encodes CASSLSVGRNEQFF.

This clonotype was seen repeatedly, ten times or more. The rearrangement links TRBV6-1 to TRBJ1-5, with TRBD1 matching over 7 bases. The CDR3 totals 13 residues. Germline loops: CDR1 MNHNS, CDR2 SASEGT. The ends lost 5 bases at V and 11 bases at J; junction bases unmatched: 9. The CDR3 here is CASSRTGFSTQHF. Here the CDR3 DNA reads TGTGCCAGCAGTCGGACAGGTTTTTCAACCCAGCATTTT.

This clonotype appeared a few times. The CDR3 reads CASGDSYNEQFF. Written as DNA, the CDR3 is TGTGCCAGCGGGGACAGCTACAATGAGCAGTTCTTC. This chain links TRBV6-2 or TRBV6-3 with TRBJ2-1, with 7 bases aligning to TRBD1. J gave up 3 bases and V 8 bases, and 1 base lay outside the gene matches. CDR1 and CDR2 (germline): MNHEY, SVGEGT. The CDR3 spans 12 residues.

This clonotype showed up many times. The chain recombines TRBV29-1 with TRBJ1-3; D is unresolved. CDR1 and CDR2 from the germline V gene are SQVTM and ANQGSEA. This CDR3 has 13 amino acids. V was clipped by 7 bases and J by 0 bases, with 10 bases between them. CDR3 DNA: TGCAGCGCCGATCAGGTCTCTGGAAACACCATATATTTT. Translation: CSADQVSGNTIYF.

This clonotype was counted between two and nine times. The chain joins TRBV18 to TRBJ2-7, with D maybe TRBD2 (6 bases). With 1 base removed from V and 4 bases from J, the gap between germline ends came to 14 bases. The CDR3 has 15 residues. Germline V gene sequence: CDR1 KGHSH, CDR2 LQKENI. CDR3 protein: CASSPQGLWAYEQYF. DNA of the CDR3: TGTGCCAGCTCACCACAGGGACTGTGGGCTTACGAGCAGTACTTC.

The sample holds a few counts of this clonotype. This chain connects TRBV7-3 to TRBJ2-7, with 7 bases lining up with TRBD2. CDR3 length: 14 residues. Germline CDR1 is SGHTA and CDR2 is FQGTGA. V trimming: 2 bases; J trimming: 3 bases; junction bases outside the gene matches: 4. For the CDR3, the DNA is TGTGCCAGCAGCTTACGAGGCGGGGGCTACGAGCAGTACTTC. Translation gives CASSLRGGGYEQYF.

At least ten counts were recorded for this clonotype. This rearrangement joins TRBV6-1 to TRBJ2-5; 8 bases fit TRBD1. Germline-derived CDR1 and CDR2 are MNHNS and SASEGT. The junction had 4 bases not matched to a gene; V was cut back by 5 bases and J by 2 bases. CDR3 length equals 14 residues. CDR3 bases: TGTGCCAGCAGTACCAGGGGGCGACAAGAGACCCAGTACTTC. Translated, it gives CASSTRGRQETQYF.

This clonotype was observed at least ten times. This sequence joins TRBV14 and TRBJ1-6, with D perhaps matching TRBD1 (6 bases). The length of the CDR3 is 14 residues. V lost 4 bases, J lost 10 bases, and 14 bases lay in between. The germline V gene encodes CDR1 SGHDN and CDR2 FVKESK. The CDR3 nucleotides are TGTGCCAGCAGCCCCCGGGGAGGGGGGTCACCCCTCCACTTT. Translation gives CASSPRGGGSPLHF.

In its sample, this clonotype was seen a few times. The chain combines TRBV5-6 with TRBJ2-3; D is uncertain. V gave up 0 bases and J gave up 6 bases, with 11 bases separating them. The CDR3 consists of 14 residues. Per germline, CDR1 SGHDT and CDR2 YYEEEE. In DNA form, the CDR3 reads TGTGCCAGCAGCTTGGGGACCCTGGCTGATACGCAGTATTTT. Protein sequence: CASSLGTLADTQYF.

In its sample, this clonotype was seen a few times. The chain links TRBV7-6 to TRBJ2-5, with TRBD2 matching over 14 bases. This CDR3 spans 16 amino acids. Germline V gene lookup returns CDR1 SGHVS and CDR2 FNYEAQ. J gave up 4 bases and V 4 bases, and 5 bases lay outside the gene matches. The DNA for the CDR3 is TGTGCCAGCAGCTCCCGACTAGCGGGAGGGTCAGAGACCCAGTACTTC. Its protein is CASSSRLAGGSETQYF.

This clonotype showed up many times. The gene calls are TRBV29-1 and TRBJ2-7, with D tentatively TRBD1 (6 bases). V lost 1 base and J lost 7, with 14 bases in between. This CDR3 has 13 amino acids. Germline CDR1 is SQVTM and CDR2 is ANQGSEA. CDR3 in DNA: TGCAGCGTTGAAGGACAGGCCAGAAAGGAGCAGTACTTC. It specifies CSVEGQARKEQYF.